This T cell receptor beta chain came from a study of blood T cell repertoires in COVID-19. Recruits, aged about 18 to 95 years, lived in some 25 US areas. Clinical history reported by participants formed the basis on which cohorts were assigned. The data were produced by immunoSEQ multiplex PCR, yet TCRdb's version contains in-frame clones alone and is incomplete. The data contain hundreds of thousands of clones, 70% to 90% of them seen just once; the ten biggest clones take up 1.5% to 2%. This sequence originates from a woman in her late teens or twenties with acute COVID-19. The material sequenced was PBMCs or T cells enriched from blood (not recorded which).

The CDR3 sequence: CASSQGLGRGNYGYTF. The CDR3 DNA reads TGCGCCAGCAGCCAAGGATTAGGCAGGGGAAACTATGGCTACACCTTC. This sequence joins TRBV4-1 and TRBJ1-2; D might be TRBD1 (6 bases). There are 16 residues in the CDR3. Germline V gene lookup returns CDR1 MGHRA and CDR2 YSYEKL. Trimming removed 1 base at V and 2 bases at J, with 14 bases between.